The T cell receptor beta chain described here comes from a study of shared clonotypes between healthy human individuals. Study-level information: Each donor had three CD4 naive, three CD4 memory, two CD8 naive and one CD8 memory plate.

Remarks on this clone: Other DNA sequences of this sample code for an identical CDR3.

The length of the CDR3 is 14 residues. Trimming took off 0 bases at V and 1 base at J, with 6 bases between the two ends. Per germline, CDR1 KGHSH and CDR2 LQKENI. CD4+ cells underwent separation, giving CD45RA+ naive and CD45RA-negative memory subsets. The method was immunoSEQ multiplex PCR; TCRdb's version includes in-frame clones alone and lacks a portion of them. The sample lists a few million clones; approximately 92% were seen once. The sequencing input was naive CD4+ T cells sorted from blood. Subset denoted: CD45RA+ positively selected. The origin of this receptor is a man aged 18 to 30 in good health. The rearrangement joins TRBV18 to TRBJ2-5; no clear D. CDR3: CASSPPGRQETQYF. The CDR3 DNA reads TGTGCCAGCTCACCACCCGGGCGCCAAGAGACCCAGTACTTC.